This T cell receptor beta chain was sequenced in a study of shared clonotypes between healthy human individuals. Assay: immunoSEQ multiplex PCR; the TCRdb copy retains only in-frame clones and omits some. The table records 450,000 to 500,000 clones, more than 75% of them present only once. The CDR3 covers 15 residues. V trimming: 6 bases; J trimming: 1 base; junction bases outside the gene matches: 6. Germline assignment: CDR1 KGHSH and CDR2 LQKENI. This clonotype was obtained from a woman aged 40 to 50 in good health. Some clones in this sample may be carry-over from other donors' samples. Sequenced sample: PBMCs. V is TRBV18 and J is TRBJ2-3; 8 nucleotides line up with TRBD1. The DNA of the CDR3 is TGTGCCAGCTCGGAAGGACAGGGTGGCACAGATACGCAGTATTTT. Protein product: CASSEGQGGTDTQYF.